This record concerns one TCR beta chain sequence. What it binds is not known. Amplification used 60 Vbeta primers and 13 Jbeta primers. TCRdb's table, derived via immunoSEQ multiplex PCR, lists solely in-frame clones and lacks some. The sample consists of around 140,000 clones, 76% of them appearing once. V lost 6 bases and J 2 bases, leaving 8 bases between the germline ends. Germline assignment: CDR1 SGHAT and CDR2 FQNNGV. This CDR3 is built from 13 residues. The sample is drawn from a study of cytomegalovirus exposure and HLA in healthy donors. Findings of the study overall: Most TCR sequences showed up rarely, but some public TCRs showed up in many donors.

Sequences were obtained from PBMCs. The chain uses TRBV11-2 and TRBJ2-4; D gene uncertain. This TCR came from a female donor in good health and CMV-seropositive. The CDR3 DNA sequence: TGTGCCAGCAGGGGCTTTCCCAAAAACATTCAGTACTTC. It encodes CASRGFPKNIQYF.